These T cell receptor beta chains were read from a single sample in a study of blood T cells in healthy people across ages. TCRdb independently ran MiXCR on the 5' RACE reads; one entry per CDR3 protein. The data show 760,000 or so distinct CDR3 sequences, around 25% seen once. This sample was also put to use in a study of T cells of mothers and their children.

The specimen sequenced was blood. These receptors originate from a boy aged 5-17 years in good health. Both conserved end residues are part of each CDR3. D genes are given only for firm matches. Clone size, where shown, is once, few, many, or a class for clones that have expanded.

clone size	V gene	J gene	D gene	CDR3 protein	CDR3 DNA
few	TRBV27	TRBJ2-5	TRBD2	CASSFLAGGKTQYF	TGTGCCAGCAGTTTTCTAGCGGGAGGCAAGACCCAGTACTTC
-	TRBV6-5	TRBJ2-3	TRBD2	CASSYRSGRGTDTQYF	TGTGCCAGCAGTTACCGAAGCGGGAGGGGCACAGATACGCAGTATTTT
-	TRBV15	TRBJ1-1	-	CATSRDRAGQAFF	TGTGCCACCAGCAGAGATCGGGCAGGGCAAGCTTTCTTT
-	TRBV20-1	TRBJ2-1	-	CSASLARWGEQFF	TGCAGTGCTAGCCTAGCGCGTTGGGGTGAGCAGTTCTTC
few	TRBV25-1	TRBJ2-1	-	CASSEFREWDEQFF	TGTGCCAGCAGTGAGTTCAGGGAGTGGGATGAGCAGTTCTTC
few	TRBV28	TRBJ1-3	-	CASTRGRTSGNTIYF	TGTGCCAGCACCAGGGGCCGCACCTCTGGAAACACCATATATTTT
few	TRBV29-1	TRBJ2-1	-	CSVEVSRYNEQFF	TGCAGCGTTGAAGTCAGTCGGTACAATGAGCAGTTCTTC
-	TRBV29-1	TRBJ2-7	-	CSVESTGYEQYF	TGCAGCGTTGAGTCGACAGGCTACGAGCAGTACTTC
-	TRBV7-9	TRBJ2-7	-	CASSLITGEQYF	TGTGCCAGCAGCTTAATTACGGGGGAGCAGTACTTC
once	TRBV29-1	TRBJ1-1	-	CSVTEVEAFF	TGCAGCGTTACAGAGGTGGAAGCTTTCTTT
-	TRBV5-1	TRBJ1-1	-	CASSPAQGGNTEAFF	TGCGCCAGCAGCCCCGCACAGGGAGGGAACACTGAAGCTTTCTTT
-	TRBV29-1	TRBJ2-1	-	CSVEDEGEENEQFF	TGCAGCGTTGAGGATGAGGGGGAAGAAAATGAGCAGTTCTTC
-	TRBV7-2	TRBJ1-4	TRBD1	CASSFTGVQEKLFF	TGTGCCAGCAGCTTTACAGGGGTACAAGAAAAACTGTTTTTT
few	TRBV10-3	TRBJ2-3	-	CAISEVWASTDTQYF	TGTGCCATCAGTGAAGTCTGGGCTAGCACAGATACGCAGTATTTT
few	TRBV28	TRBJ2-5	-	CASYGSGRREQYF	TGTGCCAGCTATGGGTCGGGTCGGAGAGAGCAGTACTTC
few	TRBV2	TRBJ2-5	TRBD2	CASSTSGVETQYF	TGTGCCAGCAGTACTAGCGGGGTGGAGACCCAGTACTTC
-	TRBV4-1	TRBJ1-5	-	CASSQVGPGNQPQHF	TGCGCCAGCAGCCAAGTTGGGCCAGGGAATCAGCCCCAGCATTTT
-	TRBV4-3	TRBJ1-4	-	CASSPNMGVRNGDGKLFF	TGCGCCAGCAGCCCAAATATGGGGGTCCGGAATGGCGATGGAAAACTGTTTTTT
few	TRBV20-1	TRBJ2-1	-	CGAGTSSYNEQFF	TGCGGCGCTGGGACTTCCTCCTACAATGAGCAGTTCTTC
-	TRBV20-1	TRBJ2-5	TRBD2	CSATRGGQETQYF	TGCAGTGCTACTCGGGGGGGCCAAGAGACCCAGTACTTC
-	TRBV4-2	TRBJ2-3	-	CASSPGGTSTGTQYF	TGTGCCAGCAGCCCCGGGGGAACTAGCACAGGTACGCAGTATTTT
-	TRBV10-3	TRBJ2-5	TRBD2	CAISETSGAETQYF	TGTGCCATCAGTGAAACTAGCGGGGCTGAGACCCAGTACTTC
-	TRBV3-1	TRBJ2-7	-	CASSQDLGTSYEQYF	TGTGCCAGCAGCCAAGACCTGGGGACTTCCTACGAGCAGTACTTC
few	TRBV6-2/TRBV6-3	TRBJ2-5	TRBD1	CASSSLGQEVYF	TGTGCCAGCAGTTCCCTCGGACAGGAGGTGTACTTC
-	TRBV6-2/TRBV6-3	TRBJ2-1	TRBD2	CASSPTSGDANEQFF	TGTGCCAGCAGTCCGACTAGCGGGGATGCCAATGAGCAGTTCTTC
-	TRBV24-1	TRBJ2-1	-	CATSDLMEFEQFF	TGTGCCACCAGTGATTTGATGGAATTCGAGCAGTTCTTC
-	TRBV27	TRBJ2-1	-	CASRGHPYNEQFF	TGTGCCAGCAGGGGACACCCTTACAATGAGCAGTTCTTC
-	TRBV6-1	TRBJ1-5	-	CASSEVVRTHNQPQHF	TGTGCCAGCAGTGAAGTGGTGAGGACACACAATCAGCCCCAGCATTTT
few	TRBV10-2	TRBJ2-1	-	CASSEIEYEQFF	TGCGCCAGCAGTGAAATTGAGTATGAGCAGTTCTTC
few	TRBV24-1	TRBJ1-2	-	CATSDFNGDGYTF	TGTGCCACCAGTGATTTTAATGGTGATGGCTACACCTTC
-	TRBV20-1	TRBJ2-3	TRBD2	CSARGLVTLAGEDTDTKYF	TGCAGTGCTAGAGGACTCGTGACACTAGCGGGGGAGGACACAGATACGAAGTATTTT
few	TRBV7-3	TRBJ1-5	-	CASSPGGPTPGQGGAFNQPQHF	TGTGCCAGCAGCCCTGGGGGTCCAACACCGGGACAAGGGGGGGCCTTCAATCAGCCCCAGCATTTT
few	TRBV6-5	TRBJ2-7	TRBD1	CASSRQGKEQYF	TGTGCCAGCAGTCGACAGGGGAAGGAGCAGTACTTC
few	TRBV20-1	TRBJ2-3	-	CSAREVLTDTQYF	TGCAGTGCTAGAGAGGTTCTGACAGATACGCAGTATTTT
-	TRBV20-1	TRBJ2-5	TRBD1	CSATDRVRETQYF	TGCAGTGCAACAGACAGGGTGAGAGAGACCCAGTACTTC
-	TRBV7-9	TRBJ1-5	-	CASSTGQPNQPQHF	TGTGCCAGCAGCACCGGACAGCCGAATCAGCCCCAGCATTTT
-	TRBV20-1	TRBJ2-1	TRBD2	CSAAPTSVEQFF	TGCAGTGCTGCCCCGACTAGCGTTGAGCAGTTCTTC
few	TRBV7-9	TRBJ2-7	-	CASSLYGTENYEQYF	TGTGCCAGCAGTTTGTATGGGACGGAGAACTACGAGCAGTACTTC
-	TRBV7-8	TRBJ1-1	-	CASSLTDPPTEAFF	TGTGCCAGCAGCCTAACGGACCCCCCCACTGAAGCTTTCTTT
-	TRBV7-2	TRBJ2-7	-	CASSYGSVGPTYEQYF	TGTGCCAGCAGCTACGGGTCCGTGGGACCGACCTACGAGCAGTACTTC
few	TRBV12-3/TRBV12-4	TRBJ2-7	TRBD1	CASSLRQGTTYEQYF	TGTGCCAGCAGTTTGAGACAGGGGACAACCTACGAGCAGTACTTC
few	TRBV29-1	TRBJ2-5	-	CSVTSGGDETQYF	TGCAGCGTCACCTCTGGTGGGGACGAGACCCAGTACTTC
few	TRBV20-1	TRBJ2-5	-	CSASFHLGGMKYF	TGCAGTGCTAGTTTCCATTTGGGGGGTATGAAGTACTTC
-	TRBV4-3	TRBJ2-7	-	CASSQVWSSSYEQYF	TGCGCCAGCAGCCAAGTTTGGAGTAGCTCCTACGAGCAGTACTTC